The 6 T cell receptor beta chains in this list originate from one sample, sequenced in a study of siplizumab effects on memory and regulatory T cells. Assay used: immunoSEQ multiplex PCR; TCRdb lists only in-frame clones, some missing. The sample shows about 100,000 clones, about 91% of them seen only once. Material: Tregs sorted from blood. The receptors stem from a human donor in good health.

The rearrangement joins TRBV28 to TRBJ2-3; D is perhaps TRBD2 (6 bases). The length of the CDR3 is 14 residues. V dropped 8 bases and J dropped 4 bases, with 16 bases sitting between them. Per germline, CDR1 MDHEN and CDR2 SYDVKM. DNA for the CDR3: TGTGCCAGCCGCCCCGCGGGGCAGGCAGATACGCAGTATTTT. Protein product: CASRPAGQADTQYF.

The V and J genes are TRBV7-8 and TRBJ2-5; D is ambiguous. The V gene lost 5 bases and the J gene lost 4 bases, with 11 bases spanning the gap. The germline V gene encodes CDR1 SGHVS and CDR2 FQNEAQ. This CDR3 spans 13 amino acids. CDR3 protein: CASSRDPRETQYF. DNA for the CDR3: TGTGCCAGCAGCCGAGACCCGCGAGAGACCCAGTACTTC.

A few counts support this clone. J is TRBJ2-2 and V is TRBV10-3, with D possibly TRBD2 on 6 matching bases. V was pared by 2 bases and J by 5 bases, with 24 bases between. CDR1 is ENHRY and CDR2 is SYGVKD in the germline V gene. This CDR3 region has 19 residues. The CDR3 DNA is TGTGCCATCAGTGAGACCCAATTGATAGCGGTTGGGGGGACCGGGGAGCTGTTTTTT. Its translation is CAISETQLIAVGGTGELFF.

The gene calls are TRBV11-1 and TRBJ2-1, with TRBD2 identical over 8 bases. CDR3 length equals 15 residues. CDR1 is SGHAT, CDR2 FQDESV, per germline (reference sequence). With 2 bases clipped from V and 5 bases from J, the junction kept 5 bases outside the gene matches. The CDR3 bases are TGTGCCAGCAGCTTAATGGGACTAGAAAACAATGAGCAGTTCTTC. Translating it yields CASSLMGLENNEQFF.

This chain uses TRBV7-9 with TRBJ1-1; no reliable D call. In germline, CDR1 is SEHNR, CDR2 FQNEAQ (reference sequence). V lost 1 base, J lost 2 bases, and 5 bases lay in between. The CDR3 sequence is 13 residues long. CDR3 loop: CASSLGANTEAFF. In DNA, the CDR3 is TGTGCCAGCAGCTTAGGGGCAAACACTGAAGCTTTCTTT.

This clone was detected once. V gene TRBV27 combines with J gene TRBJ2-3, with TRBD2 as a possible D gene (7 bases). Between the trimmed V and J ends, which lost 5 bases and 8 bases, there was a span of 20 bases. Germline V gives CDR1 MNHEY, CDR2 SMNVEV (reference sequence). This CDR3 is built from 15 residues. The CDR3 sequence: CASSLSGGHRGTQYF. CDR3 sequence (DNA): TGTGCCAGCAGTCTCTCGGGGGGACACAGAGGTACGCAGTATTTT.